This is a list of T cell receptor beta chains from one sample in a study of shared clonotypes between healthy human individuals. This table comes from immunoSEQ multiplex PCR, and its TCRdb copy is limited to in-frame clones, with some not included. The sample lists around 1 million clones, approximately 80% occurring once. Specimen: memory CD4+ T cells sorted from blood. The receptors come from a man between 18 and 35 years old in good health. Each CDR3 is given with its conserved first and last residue. Fields, in order: clone size, D gene, J gene, V gene, CDR3 protein, CDR3 DNA. D genes are given only for firm matches. Clone sizes are given selectively: once, few, many, or a class where the clone is expanded.

abundance: .
d_gene: .
j_gene: TRBJ1-1
v_gene: TRBV30
CDR3aa: CAWGGFHTEAFF
CDR3nt: TGTGCCTGGGGAGGATTTCACACTGAAGCTTTCTTT

abundance: few
d_gene: .
j_gene: TRBJ1-1
v_gene: TRBV29-1
CDR3aa: CSVMRNTEAFF
CDR3nt: TGCAGCGTTATGAGGAACACTGAAGCTTTCTTT

abundance: .
d_gene: .
j_gene: TRBJ2-2
v_gene: TRBV7-2
CDR3aa: CASSLGILEGTGPLFF
CDR3nt: TGTGCCAGCAGCTTAGGCATACTCGAGGGGACCGGGCCGCTGTTTTTT

abundance: .
d_gene: .
j_gene: TRBJ1-6
v_gene: TRBV6-5
CDR3aa: CASSYSRGALWSLHF
CDR3nt: TGTGCCAGCAGTTACTCTCGGGGGGCCCTCTGGTCCCTCCACTTT

abundance: .
d_gene: .
j_gene: TRBJ1-3
v_gene: TRBV28
CDR3aa: CAISPGGHTIYF
CDR3nt: TGTGCCATATCTCCCGGGGGTCACACCATATATTTT

abundance: .
d_gene: .
j_gene: TRBJ1-1
v_gene: TRBV11-1
CDR3aa: CASSLGYSEAFF
CDR3nt: TGTGCCAGCAGCTTGGGTTACAGTGAAGCTTTCTTT

abundance: .
d_gene: TRBD1
j_gene: TRBJ1-1
v_gene: TRBV7-2
CDR3aa: CASSLDRGAFF
CDR3nt: TGTGCCAGCAGCTTGGACAGGGGAGCTTTCTTT

abundance: .
d_gene: .
j_gene: TRBJ2-2
v_gene: TRBV11-2
CDR3aa: CASSPIGSMGELFF
CDR3nt: TGTGCCAGCAGCCCGATAGGGTCTATGGGGGAGCTGTTTTTT

abundance: .
d_gene: .
j_gene: TRBJ2-5
v_gene: TRBV11-2
CDR3aa: CASSLARGGETQYF
CDR3nt: TGTGCCAGCAGCTTAGCGAGGGGTGGAGAGACCCAGTACTTC

abundance: .
d_gene: .
j_gene: TRBJ2-5
v_gene: TRBV29-1
CDR3aa: CSVDAGTQETQYF
CDR3nt: TGCAGCGTTGATGCTGGGACCCAAGAGACCCAGTACTTC

abundance: .
d_gene: .
j_gene: TRBJ1-1
v_gene: TRBV18
CDR3aa: CASSPPMEIKAFF
CDR3nt: TGTGCCAGCTCACCACCGATGGAGATCAAAGCTTTCTTT

abundance: .
d_gene: .
j_gene: TRBJ2-3
v_gene: TRBV5-5
CDR3aa: CASSLAGPDTQYF
CDR3nt: TGTGCCAGCAGCTTGGCCGGGCCAGATACGCAGTATTTT

abundance: .
d_gene: TRBD1
j_gene: TRBJ1-4
v_gene: TRBV4-3
CDR3aa: CASSQGQGGREKLFF
CDR3nt: TGCGCCAGCAGCCAAGGACAGGGTGGGAGAGAAAAACTGTTTTTT

abundance: .
d_gene: .
j_gene: TRBJ2-7
v_gene: TRBV6-1
CDR3aa: CASSERDSVFHEQYF
CDR3nt: TGTGCCAGCAGTGAACGGGATAGCGTTTTCCACGAGCAGTACTTC

abundance: .
d_gene: TRBD2
j_gene: TRBJ2-7
v_gene: TRBV7-2
CDR3aa: CASSKYGTSGGYEQYF
CDR3nt: TGTGCCAGCAGCAAATATGGGACTAGCGGGGGCTACGAGCAGTACTTC

abundance: .
d_gene: .
j_gene: TRBJ1-3
v_gene: TRBV19
CDR3aa: CASSGGQSSGNTIYF
CDR3nt: TGTGCCAGTAGTGGGGGGCAGAGCTCTGGAAACACCATATATTTT

abundance: .
d_gene: TRBD2
j_gene: TRBJ2-5
v_gene: TRBV5-1
CDR3aa: CASSWGTSGRGSQETQYF
CDR3nt: TGCGCCAGCAGCTGGGGGACTAGCGGGAGAGGCTCCCAAGAGACCCAGTACTTC

abundance: few
d_gene: .
j_gene: TRBJ2-2
v_gene: TRBV4-3
CDR3aa: CASSQAGRQGTGELFF
CDR3nt: TGCGCCAGCAGCCAAGCCGGGAGACAAGGGACCGGGGAGCTGTTTTTT

abundance: .
d_gene: .
j_gene: TRBJ2-5
v_gene: TRBV6-5
CDR3aa: CASSYRLPGAGETQYF
CDR3nt: TGTGCCAGCAGTTACCGCCTACCGGGGGCCGGGGAGACCCAGTACTTC

abundance: .
d_gene: .
j_gene: TRBJ1-6
v_gene: TRBV19
CDR3aa: CASSILRDSPLHF
CDR3nt: TGTGCCAGTAGTATTTTGAGGGATTCACCCCTCCACTTT

abundance: once
d_gene: TRBD2
j_gene: TRBJ2-3
v_gene: TRBV10-3
CDR3aa: CAAALGGRDTQYF
CDR3nt: TGTGCCGCCGCCCTGGGAGGGCGGGATACGCAGTATTTT

abundance: .
d_gene: .
j_gene: TRBJ2-3
v_gene: TRBV5-1
CDR3aa: CASSYGDTQYF
CDR3nt: TGCGCCAGCAGCTACGGAGATACGCAGTATTTT

abundance: .
d_gene: .
j_gene: TRBJ1-2
v_gene: TRBV19
CDR3aa: CASSPGGGTNYGYTF
CDR3nt: TGTGCCAGTAGTCCCGGGGGGGGGACTAACTATGGCTACACCTTC

abundance: .
d_gene: .
j_gene: TRBJ1-6
v_gene: TRBV28
CDR3aa: CASSLSGNSPLHF
CDR3nt: TGTGCCAGCAGTTTGTCCGGGAATTCACCCCTCCACTTT

abundance: .
d_gene: TRBD2
j_gene: TRBJ2-1
v_gene: TRBV6-5
CDR3aa: CASSTTSLGYNEQFF
CDR3nt: TGTGCCAGCAGTACGACTAGCTTGGGCTACAATGAGCAGTTCTTC

abundance: .
d_gene: .
j_gene: TRBJ2-7
v_gene: TRBV2
CDR3aa: CASSWERSYEQYF
CDR3nt: TGTGCCAGCAGTTGGGAAAGGTCCTACGAGCAGTACTTC

abundance: once
d_gene: TRBD2
j_gene: TRBJ2-1
v_gene: TRBV5-1
CDR3aa: CASSQGLAGYNEQFF
CDR3nt: TGCGCCAGCAGCCAGGGACTAGCGGGATACAATGAGCAGTTCTTC

abundance: few
d_gene: TRBD1
j_gene: TRBJ1-6
v_gene: TRBV10-3
CDR3aa: CAISAEGAGSPLHF
CDR3nt: TGTGCCATCAGTGCTGAGGGGGCGGGTTCACCCCTCCACTTT

abundance: .
d_gene: TRBD1
j_gene: TRBJ2-5
v_gene: TRBV6-5
CDR3aa: CASSYYRGRKETQYF
CDR3nt: TGTGCCAGCAGTTACTACAGGGGGAGGAAGGAGACCCAGTACTTC

abundance: .
d_gene: .
j_gene: TRBJ1-1
v_gene: TRBV5-1
CDR3aa: CASRQDTLKAFF
CDR3nt: TGCGCCAGCAGACAGGACACGCTGAAAGCTTTCTTT

abundance: .
d_gene: TRBD1
j_gene: TRBJ1-2
v_gene: TRBV27
CDR3aa: CASRPDRATNYGYTF
CDR3nt: TGTGCCAGCAGACCGGACAGGGCAACTAACTATGGCTACACCTTC